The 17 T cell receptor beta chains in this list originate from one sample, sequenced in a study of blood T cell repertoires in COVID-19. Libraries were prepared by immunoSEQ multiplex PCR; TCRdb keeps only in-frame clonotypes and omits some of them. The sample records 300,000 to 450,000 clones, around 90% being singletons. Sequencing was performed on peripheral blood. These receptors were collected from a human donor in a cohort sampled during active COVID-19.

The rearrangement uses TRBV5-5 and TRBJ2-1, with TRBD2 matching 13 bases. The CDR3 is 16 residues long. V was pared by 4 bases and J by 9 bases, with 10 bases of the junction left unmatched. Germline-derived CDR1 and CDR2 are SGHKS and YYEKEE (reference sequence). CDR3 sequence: CASSQTSGGAGSEQFF. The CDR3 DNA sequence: TGTGCCAGCAGCCAAACTAGCGGGGGGGCCGGTAGTGAGCAGTTCTTC.

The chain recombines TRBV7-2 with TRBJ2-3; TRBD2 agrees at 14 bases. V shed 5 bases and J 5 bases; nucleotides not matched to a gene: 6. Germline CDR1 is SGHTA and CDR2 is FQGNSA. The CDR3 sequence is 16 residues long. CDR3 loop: CASSHRLAGGGDTQYF. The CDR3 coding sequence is TGTGCCAGCAGCCACAGACTAGCGGGGGGGGGAGATACGCAGTATTTT.

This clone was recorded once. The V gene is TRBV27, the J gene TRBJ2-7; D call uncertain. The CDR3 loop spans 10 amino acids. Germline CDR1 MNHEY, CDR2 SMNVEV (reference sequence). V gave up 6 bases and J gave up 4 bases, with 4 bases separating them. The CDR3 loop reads CASSQYEQYF. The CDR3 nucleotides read TGTGCCAGCAGCCAATACGAGCAGTACTTC.

The CDR3 loop reads CASRSGQGGSNQPQHF. DNA of the CDR3: TGTGCCAGCCGTAGCGGACAGGGTGGCAGCAATCAGCCCCAGCATTTT. V usage is TRBV28 and J usage is TRBJ1-5; TRBD1 aligns across 8 bases. This CDR3 has 16 residues. Germline-derived CDR1 and CDR2 are MDHEN and SYDVKM. With 8 bases clipped from V and 1 base from J, the junction kept 10 bases outside the gene matches.

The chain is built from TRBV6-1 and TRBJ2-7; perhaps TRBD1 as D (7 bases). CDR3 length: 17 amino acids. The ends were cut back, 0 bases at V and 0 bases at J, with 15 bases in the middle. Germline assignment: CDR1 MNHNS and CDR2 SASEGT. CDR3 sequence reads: CASSEAGGGGPSYEQYF. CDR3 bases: TGTGCCAGCAGTGAAGCTGGAGGAGGGGGCCCCTCCTACGAGCAGTACTTC.

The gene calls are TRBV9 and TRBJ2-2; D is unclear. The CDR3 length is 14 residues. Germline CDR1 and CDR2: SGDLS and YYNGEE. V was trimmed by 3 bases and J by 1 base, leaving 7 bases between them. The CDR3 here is CASSAPVNTGELFF. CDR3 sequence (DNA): TGTGCCAGCAGCGCCCCCGTGAACACCGGGGAGCTGTTTTTT.

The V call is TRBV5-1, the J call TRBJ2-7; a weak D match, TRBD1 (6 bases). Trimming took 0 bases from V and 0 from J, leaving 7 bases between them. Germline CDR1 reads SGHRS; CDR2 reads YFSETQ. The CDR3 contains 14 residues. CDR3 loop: CASSLGGPSYEQYF. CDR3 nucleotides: TGCGCCAGCAGCTTGGGGGGGCCCTCCTACGAGCAGTACTTC.

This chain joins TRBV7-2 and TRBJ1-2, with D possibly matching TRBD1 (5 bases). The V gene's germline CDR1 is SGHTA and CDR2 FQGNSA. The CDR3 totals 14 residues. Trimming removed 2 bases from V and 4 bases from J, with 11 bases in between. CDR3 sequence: CASSLWAGVYGYTF. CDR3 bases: TGTGCCAGCAGCTTATGGGCGGGGGTCTATGGCTACACCTTC.

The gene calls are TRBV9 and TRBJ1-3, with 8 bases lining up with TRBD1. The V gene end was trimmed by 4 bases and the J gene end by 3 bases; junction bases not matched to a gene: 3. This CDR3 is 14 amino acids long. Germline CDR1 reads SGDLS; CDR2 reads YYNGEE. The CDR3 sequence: CASSPGTGGNTIYF. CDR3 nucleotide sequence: TGTGCCAGCAGCCCCGGGACAGGTGGAAACACCATATATTTT.

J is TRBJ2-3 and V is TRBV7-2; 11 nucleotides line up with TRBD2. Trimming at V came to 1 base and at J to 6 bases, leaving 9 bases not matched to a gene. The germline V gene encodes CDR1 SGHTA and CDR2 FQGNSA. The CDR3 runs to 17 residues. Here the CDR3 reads CASSLVSSSGGMDTQYF. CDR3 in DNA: TGTGCCAGCAGCTTAGTGTCCTCTAGCGGGGGGATGGATACGCAGTATTTT. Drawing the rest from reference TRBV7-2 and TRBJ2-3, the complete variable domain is GAGVSQSPSNKVTEKGKDVELRCDPISGHTALYWYRQSLGQGLEFLIYFQGNSAPDKSGLPSDRFSAERTGGSVSTLTIQRTQQEDSAVYLCASSLVSSSGGMDTQYFGPGTRLTVL.

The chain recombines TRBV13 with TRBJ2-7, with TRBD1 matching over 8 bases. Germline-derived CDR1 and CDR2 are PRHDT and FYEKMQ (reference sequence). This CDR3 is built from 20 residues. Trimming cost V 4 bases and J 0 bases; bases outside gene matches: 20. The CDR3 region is CASSSASWGQERISSYEQYF. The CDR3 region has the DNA TGTGCCAGCAGCTCAGCTTCTTGGGGACAGGAAAGGATTAGCTCCTACGAGCAGTACTTC.

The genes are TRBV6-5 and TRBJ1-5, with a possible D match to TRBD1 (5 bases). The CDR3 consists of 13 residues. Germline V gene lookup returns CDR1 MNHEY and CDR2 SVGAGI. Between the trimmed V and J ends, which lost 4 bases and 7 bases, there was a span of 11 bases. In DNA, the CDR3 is TGTGCCAGCAGTTGGGGGGAGCGGCAGCCCCAGCATTTT. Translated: CASSWGERQPQHF.

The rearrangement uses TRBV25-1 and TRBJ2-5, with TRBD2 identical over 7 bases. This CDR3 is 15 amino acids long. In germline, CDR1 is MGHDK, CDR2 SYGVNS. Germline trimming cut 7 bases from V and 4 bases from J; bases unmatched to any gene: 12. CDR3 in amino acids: CASTPRTSSGETQYF. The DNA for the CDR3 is TGTGCCAGCACACCCCGGACTAGTTCGGGAGAGACCCAGTACTTC.

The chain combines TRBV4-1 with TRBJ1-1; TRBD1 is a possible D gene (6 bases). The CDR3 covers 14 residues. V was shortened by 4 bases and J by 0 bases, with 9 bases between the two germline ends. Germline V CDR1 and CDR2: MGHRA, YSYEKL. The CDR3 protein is CASSLGQMNTEAFF. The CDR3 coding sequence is TGCGCCAGCAGCCTCGGACAGATGAACACTGAAGCTTTCTTT.

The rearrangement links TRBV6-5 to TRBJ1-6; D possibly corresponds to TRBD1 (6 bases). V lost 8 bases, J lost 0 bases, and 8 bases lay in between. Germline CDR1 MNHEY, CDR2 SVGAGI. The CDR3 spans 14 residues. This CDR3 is CASQDSSYNSPLHF. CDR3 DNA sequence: TGTGCCAGCCAGGACAGCTCCTATAATTCACCCCTCCACTTT.

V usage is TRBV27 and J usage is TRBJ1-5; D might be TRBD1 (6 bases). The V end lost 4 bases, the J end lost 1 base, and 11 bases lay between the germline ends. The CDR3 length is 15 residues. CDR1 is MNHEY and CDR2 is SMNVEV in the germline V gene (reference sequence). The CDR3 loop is CASSSQGWSNQPQHF. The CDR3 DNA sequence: TGTGCCAGCAGTTCACAGGGCTGGAGCAATCAGCCCCAGCATTTT.

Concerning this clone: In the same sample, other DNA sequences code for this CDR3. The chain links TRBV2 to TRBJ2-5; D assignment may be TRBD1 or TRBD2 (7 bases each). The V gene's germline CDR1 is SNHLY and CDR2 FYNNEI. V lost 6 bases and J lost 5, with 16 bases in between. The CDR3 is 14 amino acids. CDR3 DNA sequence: TGTGCCAGCAGCGAACAGGGGAGGGAGGAGACCCAGTACTTC. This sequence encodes CASSEQGREETQYF.